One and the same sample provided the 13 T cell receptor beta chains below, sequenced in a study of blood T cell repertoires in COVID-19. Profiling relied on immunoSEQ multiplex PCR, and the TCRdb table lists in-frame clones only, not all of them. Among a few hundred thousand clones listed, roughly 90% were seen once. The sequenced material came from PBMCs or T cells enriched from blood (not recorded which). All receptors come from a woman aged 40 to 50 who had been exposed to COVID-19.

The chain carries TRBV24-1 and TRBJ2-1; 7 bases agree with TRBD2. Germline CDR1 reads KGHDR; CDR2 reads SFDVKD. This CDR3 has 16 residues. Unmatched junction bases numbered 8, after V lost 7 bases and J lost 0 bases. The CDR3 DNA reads TGTGCCACCAGCACGGGACTACCCTCCTCCTACAATGAGCAGTTCTTC. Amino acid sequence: CATSTGLPSSYNEQFF.

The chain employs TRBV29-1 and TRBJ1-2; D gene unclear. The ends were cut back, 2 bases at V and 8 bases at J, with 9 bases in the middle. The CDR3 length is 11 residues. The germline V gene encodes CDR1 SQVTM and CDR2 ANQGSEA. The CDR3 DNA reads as TGCAGCGTTGAACGGGTGTGGGGCTACACCTTC. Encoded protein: CSVERVWGYTF.

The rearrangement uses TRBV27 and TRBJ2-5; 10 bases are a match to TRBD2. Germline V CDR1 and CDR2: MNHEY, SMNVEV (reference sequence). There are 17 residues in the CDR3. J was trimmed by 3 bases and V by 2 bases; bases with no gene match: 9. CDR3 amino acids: CASSLRIAGGSKETQYF. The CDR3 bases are TGTGCCAGCAGTTTAAGAATAGCGGGGGGCTCTAAAGAGACCCAGTACTTC.

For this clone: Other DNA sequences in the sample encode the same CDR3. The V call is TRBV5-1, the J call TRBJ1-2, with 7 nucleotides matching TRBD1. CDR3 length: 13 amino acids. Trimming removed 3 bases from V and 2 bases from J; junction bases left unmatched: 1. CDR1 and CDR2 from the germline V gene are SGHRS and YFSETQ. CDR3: CASSSTGNYGYTF. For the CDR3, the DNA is TGCGCCAGCAGCTCGACAGGGAACTATGGCTACACCTTC.

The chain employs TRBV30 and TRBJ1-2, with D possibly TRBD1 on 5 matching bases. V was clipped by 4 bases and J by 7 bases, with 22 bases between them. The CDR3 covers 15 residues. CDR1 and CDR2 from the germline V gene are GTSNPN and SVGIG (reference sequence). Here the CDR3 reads CAWNVVGREIGGYTF. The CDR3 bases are TGTGCCTGGAACGTTGTAGGCAGGGAAATCGGTGGCTACACCTTC.

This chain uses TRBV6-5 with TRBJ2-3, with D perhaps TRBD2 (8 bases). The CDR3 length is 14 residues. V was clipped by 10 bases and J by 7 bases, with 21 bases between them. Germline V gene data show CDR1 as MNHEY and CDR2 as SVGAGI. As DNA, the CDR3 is TGTGCCACCGTAGCGGGGCCAGGGGGTTATACGCAGTATTTT. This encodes CATVAGPGGYTQYF.

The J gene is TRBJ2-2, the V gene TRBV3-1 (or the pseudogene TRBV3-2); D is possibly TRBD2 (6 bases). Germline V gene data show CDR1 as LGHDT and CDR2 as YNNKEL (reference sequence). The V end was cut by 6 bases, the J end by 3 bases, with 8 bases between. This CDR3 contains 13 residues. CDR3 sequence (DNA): TGTGCCAGCAGACTAGCTTACACCGGGGAGCTGTTTTTT. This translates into CASRLAYTGELFF.

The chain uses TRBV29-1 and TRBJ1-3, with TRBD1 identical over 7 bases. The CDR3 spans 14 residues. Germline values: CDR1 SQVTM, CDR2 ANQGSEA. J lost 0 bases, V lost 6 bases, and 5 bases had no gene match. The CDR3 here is CSVKSGGSGNTIYF. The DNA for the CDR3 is TGCAGCGTGAAGTCAGGGGGCTCTGGAAACACCATATATTTT.

CDR3 in amino acids: CAWSLGHSGNTIYF. CDR3 in DNA: TGTGCCTGGAGCTTGGGCCACTCTGGAAACACCATATATTTT. The chain links TRBV30 to TRBJ1-3; D is unclear. In germline, CDR1 is GTSNPN, CDR2 SVGIG (reference sequence). The V end lost 3 bases, the J end lost 0 bases, and 9 bases lay between the germline ends. CDR3 length: 14 amino acids.

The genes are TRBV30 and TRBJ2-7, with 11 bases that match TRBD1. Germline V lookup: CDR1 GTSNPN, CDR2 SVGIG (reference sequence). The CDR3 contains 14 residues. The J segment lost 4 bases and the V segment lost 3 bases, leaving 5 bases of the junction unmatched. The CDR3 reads CAWRSGTGGYEQYF. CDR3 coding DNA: TGTGCCTGGAGATCCGGGACAGGGGGGTACGAGCAGTACTTC.

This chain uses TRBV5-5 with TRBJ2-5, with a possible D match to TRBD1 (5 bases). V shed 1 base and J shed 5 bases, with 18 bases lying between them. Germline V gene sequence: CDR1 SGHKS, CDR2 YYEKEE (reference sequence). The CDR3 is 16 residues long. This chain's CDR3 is CASSLSAVQVGETQYF. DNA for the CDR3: TGTGCCAGCAGCTTGAGCGCAGTACAGGTCGGGGAGACCCAGTACTTC.

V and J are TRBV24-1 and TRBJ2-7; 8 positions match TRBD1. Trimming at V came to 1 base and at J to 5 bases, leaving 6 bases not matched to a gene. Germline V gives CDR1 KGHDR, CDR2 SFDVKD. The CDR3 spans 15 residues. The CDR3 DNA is TGTGCCACCAGTGATTTTTCAGGGGGCGACGACGAGCAGTACTTC. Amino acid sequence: CATSDFSGGDDEQYF.

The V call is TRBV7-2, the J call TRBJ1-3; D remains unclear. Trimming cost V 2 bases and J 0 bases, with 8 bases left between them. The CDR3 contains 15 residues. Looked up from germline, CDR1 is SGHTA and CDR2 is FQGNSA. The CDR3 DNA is TGTGCCAGCAGCTTAAGCCCGCTCTCTGGAAACACCATATATTTT. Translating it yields CASSLSPLSGNTIYF.